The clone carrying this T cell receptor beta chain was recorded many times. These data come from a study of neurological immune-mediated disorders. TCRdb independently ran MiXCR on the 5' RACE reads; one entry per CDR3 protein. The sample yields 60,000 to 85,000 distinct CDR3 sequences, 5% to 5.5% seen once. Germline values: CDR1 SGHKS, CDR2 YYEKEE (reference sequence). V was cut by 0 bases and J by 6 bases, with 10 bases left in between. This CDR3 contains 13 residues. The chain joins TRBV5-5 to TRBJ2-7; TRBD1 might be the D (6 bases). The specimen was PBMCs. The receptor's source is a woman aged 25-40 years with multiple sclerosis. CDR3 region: CASSLDRVPEQYF. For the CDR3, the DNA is TGTGCCAGCAGCTTGGACAGGGTGCCCGAGCAGTACTTC. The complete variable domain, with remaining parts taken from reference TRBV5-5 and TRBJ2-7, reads DAGVTQSPTHLIKTRGQQVTLRCSPISGHKSVSWYQQVLGQGPQFIFQYYEKEERGRGNFPDRFSARQFPNYSSELNVNALLLGDSALYLCASSLDRVPEQYFGPGTRLTVT.